This is a list of T cell receptor beta chains from one sample in a study of PD-L1 blockade in urothelial cancer. TCRdb's table, derived via immunoSEQ multiplex PCR, lists solely in-frame clones and lacks some. The data contain about 88,000 clones, more than 90% of them singletons. The sequences come from PBMCs, collected around atezolizumab (anti-PD-L1) treatment. The origin of the receptors is a man aged 55-75 years with urothelial cancer. CDR3s include the opening cysteine and the closing phenylalanine or tryptophan. Each record gives: CDR3 DNA, CDR3 protein, V gene, clone size, J gene, D gene. The D gene is left open where the match is weak. Where a row states a size, it is once, few, many or the class of an expanded clone; other rows omit it.

CDR3 DNA: TGTGCCAGCAGCGTAGCTACGAGAGACTATGGCTACACCTTC
CDR3 protein: CASSVATRDYGYTF
V gene: TRBV9
clone size: once
J gene: TRBJ1-2
D gene: NA

CDR3 DNA: TGTGCCTGGAGTGAGGGGCACCACACAGATACGCAGTATTTT
CDR3 protein: CAWSEGHHTDTQYF
V gene: TRBV30
clone size: NA
J gene: TRBJ2-3
D gene: NA

CDR3 DNA: TGTGCCAGCGAGGGACAGGAGAGCTCCTATAATTCACCCCTCCACTTT
CDR3 protein: CASEGQESSYNSPLHF
V gene: TRBV6-6
clone size: NA
J gene: TRBJ1-6
D gene: TRBD1

CDR3 DNA: TGTGCCAGCAGTACTACCACAGATACGCAGTATTTT
CDR3 protein: CASSTTTDTQYF
V gene: TRBV6-5
clone size: once
J gene: TRBJ2-3
D gene: NA

CDR3 DNA: TGCGCCAGCAGCTTGCAGGGAAGGTATTCCTACGAGCAGTACTTC
CDR3 protein: CASSLQGRYSYEQYF
V gene: TRBV5-1
clone size: once
J gene: TRBJ2-7
D gene: NA

CDR3 DNA: TGTGCCATCAGTGAGAATCTGGGGGCGGACAGCAATCAGCCCCAGCATTTT
CDR3 protein: CAISENLGADSNQPQHF
V gene: TRBV10-3
clone size: NA
J gene: TRBJ1-5
D gene: NA

CDR3 DNA: TGTGCCAGCAGCATTGGACTAGCGGGAGGGGCCGGGGAGCTGTTTTTT
CDR3 protein: CASSIGLAGGAGELFF
V gene: TRBV7-3
clone size: NA
J gene: TRBJ2-2
D gene: TRBD2

CDR3 DNA: TGTGCCAGCATATTAGCGGGGGATGGTGGGCAGTTCTTC
CDR3 protein: CASILAGDGGQFF
V gene: TRBV2
clone size: NA
J gene: TRBJ2-1
D gene: TRBD2

CDR3 DNA: TGTGCCAGCAGTCAAGGTGGGGCGGATGAAAAACTGTTTTTT
CDR3 protein: CASSQGGADEKLFF
V gene: TRBV28
clone size: NA
J gene: TRBJ1-4
D gene: NA

CDR3 DNA: TGTGCCAGCAGCAGTGGAGCTACCTACGAGCAGTACTTC
CDR3 protein: CASSSGATYEQYF
V gene: TRBV9
clone size: once
J gene: TRBJ2-7
D gene: NA

CDR3 DNA: TGTGCCAGCAGCTCACAGGATGAAAAACTGTTTTTT
CDR3 protein: CASSSQDEKLFF
V gene: TRBV7-9
clone size: once
J gene: TRBJ1-4
D gene: NA

CDR3 DNA: TGTGCCAGCAGTCGAGGGACAGATAATGAAAAACTGTTTTTT
CDR3 protein: CASSRGTDNEKLFF
V gene: TRBV9
clone size: NA
J gene: TRBJ1-4
D gene: TRBD1

CDR3 DNA: TGCGCCAGCAGTTCTCCGGGACAGAGGATCTACGAGCAGTACTTC
CDR3 protein: CASSSPGQRIYEQYF
V gene: TRBV10-2
clone size: NA
J gene: TRBJ2-7
D gene: TRBD1

CDR3 DNA: TGTGCCAGCTCACCAAAGACAGGGGCCACTGGCTACACCTTC
CDR3 protein: CASSPKTGATGYTF
V gene: TRBV18
clone size: NA
J gene: TRBJ1-2
D gene: TRBD1

CDR3 DNA: TGTGCCAGTAGCCTACAGGGACTAGGTGGTTCCAATGAGCAGTTCTTC
CDR3 protein: CASSLQGLGGSNEQFF
V gene: TRBV19
clone size: NA
J gene: TRBJ2-1
D gene: TRBD2

CDR3 DNA: TGTGCCAGCAGGATCACTAGCGGGGGGTACGAGCAGTACTTC
CDR3 protein: CASRITSGGYEQYF
V gene: TRBV2
clone size: NA
J gene: TRBJ2-7
D gene: TRBD2

CDR3 DNA: TGTGCCAGTAGTATCTTAACCGGGACAGCAAACATTCAGTACTTC
CDR3 protein: CASSILTGTANIQYF
V gene: TRBV19
clone size: NA
J gene: TRBJ2-4
D gene: TRBD1

CDR3 DNA: TGTGCCTGGAGTGTGCCCCTCGGAGGAGATCAGCCCCAGCATTTT
CDR3 protein: CAWSVPLGGDQPQHF
V gene: TRBV30
clone size: NA
J gene: TRBJ1-5
D gene: NA

CDR3 DNA: TGTGCCAGCAGCTTAAAGGACAGGGAGAACTATGGCTACACCTTC
CDR3 protein: CASSLKDRENYGYTF
V gene: TRBV7-9
clone size: NA
J gene: TRBJ1-2
D gene: TRBD1

CDR3 DNA: TGTGCCAGCAGTTACCTACAGGGATCTAGTGGCTACACCTTC
CDR3 protein: CASSYLQGSSGYTF
V gene: TRBV6-5
clone size: few
J gene: TRBJ1-2
D gene: NA

CDR3 DNA: TGCGCCAGCAGGGAGGCGGGGACTACAGGGGAGACCCAGTACTTC
CDR3 protein: CASREAGTTGETQYF
V gene: TRBV5-1
clone size: NA
J gene: TRBJ2-5
D gene: NA

CDR3 DNA: TGCGCCAGCAGCTATTCACTAGCGGCAACTAGCACAGATACGCAGTATTTT
CDR3 protein: CASSYSLAATSTDTQYF
V gene: TRBV5-1
clone size: NA
J gene: TRBJ2-3
D gene: TRBD2

CDR3 DNA: TGTGCCTGGAGTGTTCGGGGGGCATGGAATGAGCAGTTCTTC
CDR3 protein: CAWSVRGAWNEQFF
V gene: TRBV30
clone size: once
J gene: TRBJ2-1
D gene: NA

CDR3 DNA: TGCGCCAGCAGCCTATTGGGGGAGGGTGATAGTTCACCCCTCCACTTT
CDR3 protein: CASSLLGEGDSSPLHF
V gene: TRBV5-1
clone size: NA
J gene: TRBJ1-6
D gene: NA

CDR3 DNA: TGTGCCAGCAGCTTAGCGCTACGTCAGGGCACCTATGGCTACACCTTC
CDR3 protein: CASSLALRQGTYGYTF
V gene: TRBV7-9
clone size: NA
J gene: TRBJ1-2
D gene: NA

CDR3 DNA: TGTGCCAGCAATAGACGGGTGAACACTGAAGCTTTCTTT
CDR3 protein: CASNRRVNTEAFF
V gene: TRBV5-6
clone size: NA
J gene: TRBJ1-1
D gene: NA

CDR3 DNA: TGCGCCAGCAGCCAAGAGTCTACCAGACAGTACGAGCAGTACTTC
CDR3 protein: CASSQESTRQYEQYF
V gene: TRBV4-1
clone size: once
J gene: TRBJ2-7
D gene: NA

CDR3 DNA: TGTGCCAGCAGCCCCTCCTCAGGGGTCTACGAGCAGTACTTC
CDR3 protein: CASSPSSGVYEQYF
V gene: TRBV7-9
clone size: NA
J gene: TRBJ2-7
D gene: NA

CDR3 DNA: TGTGCCAGCAGCTCCGTCGGGGGATCCTACAATGAGCAGTTCTTC
CDR3 protein: CASSSVGGSYNEQFF
V gene: TRBV5-5
clone size: once
J gene: TRBJ2-1
D gene: NA

CDR3 DNA: TGTGCCAGCAGCTTAATCGGGACTAGCCGCTCTGGGGCCAACGTCCTGACTTTC
CDR3 protein: CASSLIGTSRSGANVLTF
V gene: TRBV7-3
clone size: NA
J gene: TRBJ2-6
D gene: TRBD2

CDR3 DNA: TGTGCCAGCAGTCCCGGGACAGTCGTTAATGGAAACACCATATATTTT
CDR3 protein: CASSPGTVVNGNTIYF
V gene: TRBV6-4
clone size: NA
J gene: TRBJ1-3
D gene: TRBD1

CDR3 DNA: TGTGCCGCAGGGGACACAGGCACAGATACGCAGTATTTT
CDR3 protein: CAAGDTGTDTQYF
V gene: TRBV6-5
clone size: once
J gene: TRBJ2-3
D gene: NA

CDR3 DNA: TGTGCCAGCAGCTCGGGACAGGCTAACTATGGCTACACCTTC
CDR3 protein: CASSSGQANYGYTF
V gene: TRBV7-2
clone size: NA
J gene: TRBJ1-2
D gene: TRBD1

CDR3 DNA: TGTGCCAGCAGTGAAGGGGGCGCGAGAGCCAAAAACATTCAGTACTTC
CDR3 protein: CASSEGGARAKNIQYF
V gene: TRBV6-1
clone size: once
J gene: TRBJ2-4
D gene: NA

CDR3 DNA: TGCGCCAGCAGCCCAACAGGCAACTCCTATAATTCACCCCTCCACTTT
CDR3 protein: CASSPTGNSYNSPLHF
V gene: TRBV5-1
clone size: once
J gene: TRBJ1-6
D gene: NA

CDR3 DNA: TGTGCCAGCAGCCAAGATCTAGGTGGGGACATGTTTAATGAAAAACTGTTTTTT
CDR3 protein: CASSQDLGGDMFNEKLFF
V gene: TRBV14
clone size: NA
J gene: TRBJ1-4
D gene: NA

CDR3 DNA: TGCGCCAGCAGCCAGGGGCTAGACCAAGAGACCCAGTACTTC
CDR3 protein: CASSQGLDQETQYF
V gene: TRBV4-1
clone size: once
J gene: TRBJ2-5
D gene: NA

CDR3 DNA: TGTGCCAGCAGCCCAGGTGGGACACCAAATTCACCCCTCCACTTT
CDR3 protein: CASSPGGTPNSPLHF
V gene: TRBV7-2
clone size: NA
J gene: TRBJ1-6
D gene: NA

CDR3 DNA: TGCGCCAGCAGCCAAGTAAGTGGACAGTCCTACGAGCAGTACTTC
CDR3 protein: CASSQVSGQSYEQYF
V gene: TRBV4-1
clone size: NA
J gene: TRBJ2-7
D gene: NA

CDR3 DNA: TGCAGCGTTGACGATTCAGGGGACGCGCAGTATTTT
CDR3 protein: CSVDDSGDAQYF
V gene: TRBV29-1
clone size: once
J gene: TRBJ2-3
D gene: NA

CDR3 DNA: TGTGCCAGCAGCGCACTAGCGGTGAGCTCCTACGAGCAGTACTTC
CDR3 protein: CASSALAVSSYEQYF
V gene: TRBV7-3
clone size: NA
J gene: TRBJ2-7
D gene: TRBD2

CDR3 DNA: TGTGCCAGCAGCCCGACTAGCGGGAGTAGCACAGATACGCAGTATTTT
CDR3 protein: CASSPTSGSSTDTQYF
V gene: TRBV7-9
clone size: NA
J gene: TRBJ2-3
D gene: TRBD2

CDR3 DNA: TGTGCCAGCAGTTTAATCGGGACAGGGGTCTACGAGCAGTACTTC
CDR3 protein: CASSLIGTGVYEQYF
V gene: TRBV27
clone size: NA
J gene: TRBJ2-7
D gene: TRBD1

CDR3 DNA: TGTGCCAGCAGCTTGACAGGTAGCAACACCGGGGAGCTGTTTTTT
CDR3 protein: CASSLTGSNTGELFF
V gene: TRBV5-6
clone size: NA
J gene: TRBJ2-2
D gene: NA

CDR3 DNA: TGCAGCGTTCTGAGGACAGGGGGGACAGATACGCAGTATTTT
CDR3 protein: CSVLRTGGTDTQYF
V gene: TRBV29-1
clone size: NA
J gene: TRBJ2-3
D gene: TRBD1

CDR3 DNA: TGTGCCAGCAGCTTAGTTTGGCGGGCTTCCTACAATGAGCAGTTCTTC
CDR3 protein: CASSLVWRASYNEQFF
V gene: TRBV11-2
clone size: NA
J gene: TRBJ2-1
D gene: NA

CDR3 DNA: TGTGCCAGCAGCATTACTAGCGGGACCACAGATACGCAGTATTTT
CDR3 protein: CASSITSGTTDTQYF
V gene: TRBV7-9
clone size: NA
J gene: TRBJ2-3
D gene: TRBD2